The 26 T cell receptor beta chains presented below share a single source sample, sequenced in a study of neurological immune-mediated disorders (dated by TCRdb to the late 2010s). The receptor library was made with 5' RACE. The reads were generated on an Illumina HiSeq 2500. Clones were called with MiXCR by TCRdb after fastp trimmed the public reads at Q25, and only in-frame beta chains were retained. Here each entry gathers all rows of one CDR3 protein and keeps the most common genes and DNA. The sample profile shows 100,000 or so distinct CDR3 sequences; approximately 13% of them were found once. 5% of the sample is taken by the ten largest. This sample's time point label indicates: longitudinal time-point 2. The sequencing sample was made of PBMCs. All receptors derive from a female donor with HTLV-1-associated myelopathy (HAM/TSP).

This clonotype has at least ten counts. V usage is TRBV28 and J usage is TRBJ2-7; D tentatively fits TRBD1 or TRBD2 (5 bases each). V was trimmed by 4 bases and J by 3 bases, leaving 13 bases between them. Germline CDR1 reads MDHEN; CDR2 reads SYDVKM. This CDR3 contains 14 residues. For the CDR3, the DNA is TGTGCCAGCAGTTCCAGGGACGTTAACTACGAGCAGTACTTC. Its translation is CASSSRDVNYEQYF. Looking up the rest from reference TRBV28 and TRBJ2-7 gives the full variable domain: DVKVTQSSRYLVKRTGEKVFLECVQDMDHENMFWYRQDPGLGLRLIYFSYDVKMKEKGDIPEGYSVSREKKERFSLILESASTNQTSMYLCASSSRDVNYEQYFGPGTRLTVT.

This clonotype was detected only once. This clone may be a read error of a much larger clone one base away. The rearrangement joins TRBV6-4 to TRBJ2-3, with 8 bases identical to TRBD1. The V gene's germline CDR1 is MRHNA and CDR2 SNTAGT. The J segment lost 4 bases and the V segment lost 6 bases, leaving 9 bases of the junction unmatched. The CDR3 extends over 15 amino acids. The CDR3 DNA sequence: TGTGCCAGCAGAAGACAGGGGTTGGTCTCAGATACGCAGTATTTT. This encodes CASRRQGLVSDTQYF.

This CDR3 is CSATLILPSGVHTDTQYF. CDR3 coding DNA: TGCAGTGCTACCCTGATTCTGCCTAGCGGGGTCCACACAGATACGCAGTATTTT. The V gene is TRBV20-1, the J gene TRBJ2-3, with 9 positions matching TRBD2. V gave up 4 bases and J gave up 2 bases; unmatched junction bases: 16. The length of the CDR3 is 18 residues. Looked up from germline, CDR1 is DFQATT and CDR2 is SNEGSKA (reference sequence).

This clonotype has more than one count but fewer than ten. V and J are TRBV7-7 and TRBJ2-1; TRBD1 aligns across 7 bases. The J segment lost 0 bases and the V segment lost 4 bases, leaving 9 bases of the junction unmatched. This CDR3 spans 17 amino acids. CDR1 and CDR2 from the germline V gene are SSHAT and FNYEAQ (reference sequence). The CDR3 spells CASSSGQEGSSYNEQFF. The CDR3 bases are TGTGCCAGCAGCTCAGGACAGGAAGGGAGCTCCTACAATGAGCAGTTCTTC.

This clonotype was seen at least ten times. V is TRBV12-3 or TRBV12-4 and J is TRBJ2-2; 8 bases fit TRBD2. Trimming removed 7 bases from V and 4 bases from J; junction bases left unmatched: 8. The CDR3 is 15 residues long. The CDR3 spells CASTTSGGATGELFF. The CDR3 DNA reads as TGTGCCAGCACGACCAGCGGGGGTGCCACCGGGGAGCTGTTTTTT.

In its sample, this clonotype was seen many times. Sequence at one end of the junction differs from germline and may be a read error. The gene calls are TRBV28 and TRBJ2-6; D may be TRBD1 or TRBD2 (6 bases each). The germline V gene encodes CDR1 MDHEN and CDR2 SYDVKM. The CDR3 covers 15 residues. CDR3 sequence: CASSSPGAGANVPTF. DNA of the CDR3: TGTGCCAGCAGTTCGCCGGGGGCTGGGGCCAACGTCCCGACTTTC.

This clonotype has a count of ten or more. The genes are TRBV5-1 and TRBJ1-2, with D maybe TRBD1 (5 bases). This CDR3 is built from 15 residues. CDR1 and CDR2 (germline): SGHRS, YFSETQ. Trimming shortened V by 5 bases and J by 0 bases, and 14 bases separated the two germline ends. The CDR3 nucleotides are TGCGCCAGCAGGACGGGACCGAATTCTAACTATGGCTACACCTTC. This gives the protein CASRTGPNSNYGYTF.

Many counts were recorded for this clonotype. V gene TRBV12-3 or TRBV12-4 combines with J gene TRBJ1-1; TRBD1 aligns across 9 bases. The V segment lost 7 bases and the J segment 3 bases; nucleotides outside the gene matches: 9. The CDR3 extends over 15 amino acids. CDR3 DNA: TGTGCCAGCATACCGGGACAGGGATTGCACACTGAAGCTTTCTTT. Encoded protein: CASIPGQGLHTEAFF.

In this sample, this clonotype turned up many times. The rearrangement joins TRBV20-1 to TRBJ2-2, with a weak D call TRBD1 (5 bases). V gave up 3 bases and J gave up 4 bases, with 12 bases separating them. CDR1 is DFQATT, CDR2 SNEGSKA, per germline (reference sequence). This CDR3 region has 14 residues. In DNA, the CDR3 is TGCAGTGCTAGGGCTACAGGTTTCACCGGGGAGCTGTTTTTT. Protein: CSARATGFTGELFF.

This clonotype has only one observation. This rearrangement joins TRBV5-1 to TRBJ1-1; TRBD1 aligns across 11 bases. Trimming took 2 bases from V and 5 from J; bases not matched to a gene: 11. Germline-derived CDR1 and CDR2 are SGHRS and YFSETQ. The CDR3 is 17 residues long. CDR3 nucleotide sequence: TGCGCCAGCAGCTTCCAGGCTGGACAGGGGGCGAGGACTGAAGCTTTCTTT. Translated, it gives CASSFQAGQGARTEAFF.

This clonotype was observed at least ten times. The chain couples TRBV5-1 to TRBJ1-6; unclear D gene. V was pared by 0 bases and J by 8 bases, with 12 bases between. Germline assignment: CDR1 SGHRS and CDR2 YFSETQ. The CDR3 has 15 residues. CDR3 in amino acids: CASSLVGDTDSPLHF. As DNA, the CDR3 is TGCGCCAGCAGCTTGGTTGGGGATACGGATTCACCCCTCCACTTT.

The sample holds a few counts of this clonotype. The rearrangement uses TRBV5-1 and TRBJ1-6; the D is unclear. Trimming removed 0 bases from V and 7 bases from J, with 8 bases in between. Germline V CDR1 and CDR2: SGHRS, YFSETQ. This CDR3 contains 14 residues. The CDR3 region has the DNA TGCGCCAGCAGCTTGGAACGGCAGAATTCACCCCTCCACTTT. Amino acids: CASSLERQNSPLHF. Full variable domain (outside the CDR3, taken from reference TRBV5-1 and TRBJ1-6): KAGVTQTPRYLIKTRGQQVTLSCSPISGHRSVSWYQQTPGQGLQFLFEYFSETQRNKGNFPGRFSGRQFSNSRSEMNVSTLELGDSALYLCASSLERQNSPLHFGNGTRLTVT.

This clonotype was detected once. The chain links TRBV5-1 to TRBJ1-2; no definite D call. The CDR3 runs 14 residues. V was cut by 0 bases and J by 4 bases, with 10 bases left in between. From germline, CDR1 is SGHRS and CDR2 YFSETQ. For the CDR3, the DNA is TGCGCCAGCAGCTTGGTGGAGACATCCTATGGCTACACCTTC. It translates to CASSLVETSYGYTF.

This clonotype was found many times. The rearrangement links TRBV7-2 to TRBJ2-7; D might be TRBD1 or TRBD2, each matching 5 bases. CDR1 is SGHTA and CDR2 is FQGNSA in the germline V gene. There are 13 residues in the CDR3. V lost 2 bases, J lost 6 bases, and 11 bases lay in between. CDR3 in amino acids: CASSLTQGAEQYF. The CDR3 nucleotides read TGTGCCAGCAGCTTAACGCAGGGAGCCGAGCAGTACTTC. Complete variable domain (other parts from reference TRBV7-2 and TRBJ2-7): GAGVSQSPSNKVTEKGKDVELRCDPISGHTALYWYRQSLGQGLEFLIYFQGNSAPDKSGLPSDRFSAERTGGSVSTLTIQRTQQEDSAVYLCASSLTQGAEQYFGPGTRLTVT.

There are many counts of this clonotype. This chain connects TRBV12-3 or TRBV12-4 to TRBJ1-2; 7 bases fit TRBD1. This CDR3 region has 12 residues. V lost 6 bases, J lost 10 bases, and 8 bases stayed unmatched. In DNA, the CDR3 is TGTGCCAGCAGCCAGCCACAGGGGATCTACACCTTC. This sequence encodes CASSQPQGIYTF.

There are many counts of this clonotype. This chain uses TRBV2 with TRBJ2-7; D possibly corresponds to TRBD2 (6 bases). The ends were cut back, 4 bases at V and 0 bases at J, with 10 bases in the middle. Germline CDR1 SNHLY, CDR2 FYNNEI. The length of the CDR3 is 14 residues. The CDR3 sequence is CASSGGTGSYEQYF. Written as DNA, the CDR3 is TGTGCCAGCAGTGGCGGGACCGGCTCCTACGAGCAGTACTTC.

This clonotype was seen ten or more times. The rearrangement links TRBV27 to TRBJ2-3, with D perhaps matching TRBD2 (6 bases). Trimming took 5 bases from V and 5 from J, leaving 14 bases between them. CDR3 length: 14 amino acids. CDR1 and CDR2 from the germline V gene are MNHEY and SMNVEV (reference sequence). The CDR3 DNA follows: TGTGCCAGCAGTAAGCGGGCGGCTATAGATACGCAGTATTTT. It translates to CASSKRAAIDTQYF.

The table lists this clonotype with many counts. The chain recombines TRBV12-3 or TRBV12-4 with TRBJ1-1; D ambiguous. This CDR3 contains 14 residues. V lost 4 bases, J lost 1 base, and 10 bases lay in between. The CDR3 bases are TGTGCCAGCAGTTACTTAGGCGGGAACACTGAAGCTTTCTTT. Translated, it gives CASSYLGGNTEAFF.

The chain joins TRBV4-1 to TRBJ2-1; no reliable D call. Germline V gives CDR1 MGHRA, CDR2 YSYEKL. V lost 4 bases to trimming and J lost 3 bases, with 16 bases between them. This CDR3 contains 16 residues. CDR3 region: CASSRHTNLIYNEQFF. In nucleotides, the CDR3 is TGCGCCAGCAGCCGCCACACCAACCTTATCTACAATGAGCAGTTCTTC.

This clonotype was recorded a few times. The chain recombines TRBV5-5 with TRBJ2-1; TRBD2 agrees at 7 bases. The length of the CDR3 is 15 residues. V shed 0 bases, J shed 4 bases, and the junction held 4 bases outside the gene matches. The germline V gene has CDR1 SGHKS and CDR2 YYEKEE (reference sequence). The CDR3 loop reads CASSLAASGYNEQFF. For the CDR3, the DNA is TGTGCCAGCAGCTTGGCGGCTAGCGGTTACAATGAGCAGTTCTTC.

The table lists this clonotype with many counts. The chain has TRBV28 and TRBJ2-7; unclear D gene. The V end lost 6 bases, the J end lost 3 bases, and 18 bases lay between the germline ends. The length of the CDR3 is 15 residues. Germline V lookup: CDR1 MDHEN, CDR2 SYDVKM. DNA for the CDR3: TGTGCCAGCAGCCAGATTGTGACGAACCGCTACGAGCAGTACTTC. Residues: CASSQIVTNRYEQYF.

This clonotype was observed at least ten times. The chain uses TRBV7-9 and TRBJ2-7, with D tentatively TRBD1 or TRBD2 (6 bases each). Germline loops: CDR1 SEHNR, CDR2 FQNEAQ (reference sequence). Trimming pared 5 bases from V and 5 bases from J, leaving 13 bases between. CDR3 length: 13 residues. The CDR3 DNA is TGTGCCAGCAGCCCCCCGGGGGCACACGAGCAGTACTTC. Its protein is CASSPPGAHEQYF. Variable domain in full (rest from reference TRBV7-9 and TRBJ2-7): DTGVSQNPRHKITKRGQNVTFRCDPISEHNRLYWYRQTLGQGPEFLTYFQNEAQLEKSRLLSDRFSAERPKGSFSTLEIQRTEQGDSAMYLCASSPPGAHEQYFGPGTRLTVT.

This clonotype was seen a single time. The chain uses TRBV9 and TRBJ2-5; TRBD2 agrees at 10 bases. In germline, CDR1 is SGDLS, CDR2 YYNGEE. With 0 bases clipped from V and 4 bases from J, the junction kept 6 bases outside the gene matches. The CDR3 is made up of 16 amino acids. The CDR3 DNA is TGTGCCAGCAGCGTAGGGGCTAGCGGGGGATTAGAGACCCAGTACTTC. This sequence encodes CASSVGASGGLETQYF.

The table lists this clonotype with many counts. CDR3 nucleotide sequence: TGCGCCACCCGCGGGGGCAGCAAGAGCACTGAAGCTTTCTTT. It is translated as CATRGGSKSTEAFF. The chain combines TRBV5-1 with TRBJ1-1; tentatively, D is TRBD1 (6 bases). The CDR3 extends over 14 amino acids. Per germline, CDR1 SGHRS and CDR2 YFSETQ. With 9 bases removed from V and 4 bases from J, the gap between germline ends came to 19 bases.

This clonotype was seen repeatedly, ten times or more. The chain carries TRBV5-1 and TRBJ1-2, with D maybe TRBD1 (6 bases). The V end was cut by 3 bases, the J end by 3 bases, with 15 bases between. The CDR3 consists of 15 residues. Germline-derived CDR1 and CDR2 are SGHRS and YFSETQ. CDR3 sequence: CASSYSQGRDYGYTF. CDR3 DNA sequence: TGCGCCAGCAGCTACTCCCAGGGGAGAGACTATGGCTACACCTTC.

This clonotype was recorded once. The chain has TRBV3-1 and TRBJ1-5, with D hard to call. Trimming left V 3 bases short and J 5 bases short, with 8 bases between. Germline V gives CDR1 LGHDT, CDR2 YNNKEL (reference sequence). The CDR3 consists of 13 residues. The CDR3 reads CASSHNGHQPQHF. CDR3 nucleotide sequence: TGTGCCAGCAGCCATAATGGTCATCAGCCCCAGCATTTT.